This T cell receptor beta chain was recorded in a study of shared clonotypes between healthy human individuals. The repertoire was sequenced with immunoSEQ multiplex PCR; TCRdb's copy has only in-frame clones and lacks some. Of 2 million to 3 million clones listed, 80% to 95% were seen once; the top ten hold 0.36%. Germline CDR1 reads SNHLY; CDR2 reads FYNNEI. The CDR3 sequence is 13 residues long. V was cut by 10 bases and J by 0 bases, with 10 bases left in between. This chain joins TRBV2 and TRBJ1-5; possible D gene TRBD1, 5 bases. Sequenced material: naive CD4+ T cells from PBMCs. Subset in this sample: CD45RA+ positively selected. This sequence originates from a man aged 18-30 years in good health. Some clones in this sample may be carry-over from other donors' samples. The CDR3 is CATKGDSNQPQHF. The CDR3, as DNA: TGTGCCACCAAAGGGGATAGCAATCAGCCCCAGCATTTT.